A selection of T cell receptor beta chains follows, all from one sample in a study of cytomegalovirus exposure and HLA in healthy donors. Generated by immunoSEQ multiplex PCR, the TCRdb table keeps only in-frame clones and is missing some. In total, the table holds 140,000 or so clones. The sample was PBMCs. The receptors derive from a male donor in good health and CMV-seronegative. The CDR3 runs from the conserved cysteine through the conserved F or W. A D gene is named only where the DNA matches it firmly.

j_call v_call d_call cdr3_aa cdr3_nt
TRBJ2-7 TRBV30 . CAWSVLGGAFYEQYF TGTGCCTGGAGTGTACTAGGGGGGGCGTTCTACGAGCAGTACTTC
TRBJ2-5 TRBV7-9 TRBD1 CASSFRGRRETQYF TGTGCCAGCAGCTTCAGGGGGCGGCGAGAGACCCAGTACTTC
TRBJ1-1 TRBV6-1 . CASSEQANTEAFF TGTGCCAGCAGTGAGCAAGCAAACACTGAAGCTTTCTTT
TRBJ1-1 TRBV5-6 . CASSLSPGSGAFF TGTGCCAGCAGCTTGTCGCCAGGCTCGGGGGCTTTCTTT
TRBJ2-7 TRBV11-2 TRBD1 CASSDRAGTGAYEQYF TGTGCCAGCAGCGACAGGGCTGGGACAGGGGCCTACGAGCAGTACTTC
TRBJ1-1 TRBV7-9 . CASSLPDSKLNTEAFF TGTGCCAGCAGCTTACCGGACTCAAAATTGAACACTGAAGCTTTCTTT
TRBJ1-4 TRBV19 . CASSTQTTYNEKLFF TGTGCCAGTAGTACCCAGACTACTTATAATGAAAAACTGTTTTTT
TRBJ1-2 TRBV7-9 . CASSSDIFSNYGYTF TGTGCCAGCAGCTCGGACATCTTCTCTAACTATGGCTACACCTTC
TRBJ2-3 TRBV5-1 TRBD2 CASALLAGRTDTQYF TGCGCCAGCGCACTACTAGCGGGGCGCACAGATACGCAGTATTTT
TRBJ1-2 TRBV7-5 . CVRSPRDRERGYGYTF TGTGTCAGAAGCCCCCGGGACAGGGAAAGAGGCTATGGCTACACCTTC
TRBJ1-1 TRBV15 TRBD1 CATSWDRGVGGEAFF TGTGCCACCAGCTGGGACAGGGGAGTGGGTGGTGAAGCTTTCTTT
TRBJ1-1 TRBV25-1 TRBD1 CASSEFTGAMNTEAFF TGTGCCAGCAGTGAGTTTACAGGGGCCATGAACACTGAAGCTTTCTTT
TRBJ2-7 TRBV5-1 . CASSLDRPGSYEQYF TGCGCCAGCAGCTTGGATCGGCCAGGATCCTACGAGCAGTACTTC
TRBJ2-1 TRBV27 TRBD2 CASTPSSGIYNEQFF TGTGCCAGCACCCCCTCCAGCGGGATCTACAATGAGCAGTTCTTC
TRBJ2-5 TRBV18 . CASSPGPGETQYF TGTGCCAGCTCACCGGGCCCGGGGGAGACCCAGTACTTC
TRBJ2-1 TRBV30 . CAWSEEGRTWDEQFF TGTGCCTGGAGTGAAGAAGGGAGGACTTGGGATGAGCAGTTCTTC
TRBJ1-5 TRBV6-1 TRBD1 CASSKGQGNQPQHF TGTGCCAGCAGTAAAGGACAGGGCAATCAGCCCCAGCATTTT
TRBJ1-4 TRBV5-1 . CASSTGTTSGEKLFF TGCGCCAGCAGCACAGGAACCACCTCGGGTGAAAAACTGTTTTTT
TRBJ2-7 TRBV14 TRBD2 CASSRGLAGGYEQYF TGTGCCAGCAGCCGCGGACTAGCGGGGGGCTACGAGCAGTACTTC
TRBJ2-7 TRBV6-5 . CASWGRRPYEQYF TGTGCCAGTTGGGGCAGGAGACCCTACGAGCAGTACTTC
TRBJ2-7 TRBV19 TRBD1 CASSKDRGDAHF TGTGCCAGTAGTAAGGACAGGGGCGACGCACACTTC
TRBJ2-7 TRBV30 TRBD2 CAWGGFLAGEQYF TGTGCCTGGGGTGGGTTTCTAGCGGGCGAGCAGTACTTC
TRBJ1-1 TRBV19 . CATMGPENTEAFF TGTGCCACTATGGGCCCAGAGAACACTGAAGCTTTCTTT
TRBJ1-5 TRBV5-5 TRBD1 CASSLAQGQGNQPQHF TGTGCCAGCAGCTTGGCACAGGGACAGGGTAATCAGCCCCAGCATTTT
TRBJ2-2 TRBV25-1 TRBD2 CASRGTSGSAKNTGELFF TGTGCCAGCAGGGGGACTAGCGGGAGTGCAAAGAACACCGGGGAGCTGTTTTTT
TRBJ2-5 TRBV5-1 TRBD1 CASSPGTGSETQYF TGCGCCAGCAGCCCGGGGACAGGGTCGGAGACCCAGTACTTC
TRBJ2-7 TRBV28 . CASSGRNPYEQYF TGTGCCAGCAGTGGCAGAAACCCCTACGAGCAGTACTTC
TRBJ2-7 TRBV27 TRBD1 CASSPGTGGISSYEQYF TGTGCCAGCAGTCCAGGGACAGGGGGGATTTCCTCCTACGAGCAGTACTTC
TRBJ1-2 TRBV6-1 TRBD1 CASSDGQGSYGYTF TGTGCCAGCAGTGATGGACAGGGAAGCTATGGCTACACCTTC
TRBJ2-3 TRBV11-2 . CASSLQQGYEASGTDTQYF TGTGCCAGCAGCCTACAACAGGGATATGAGGCTAGCGGTACAGATACGCAGTATTTT
TRBJ1-2 TRBV9 . CASSVVTGPYGYTF TGTGCCAGCAGCGTAGTTACAGGGCCATATGGCTACACCTTC
TRBJ1-5 TRBV19 . CASSITGSNQPQHF TGTGCCAGTAGTATAACGGGTAGCAATCAGCCCCAGCATTTT
TRBJ2-3 TRBV5-1 . CASSLQGRDTDTQYF TGCGCCAGCAGCCTACAGGGAAGGGACACAGATACGCAGTATTTT
TRBJ2-3 TRBV30 TRBD1 CACTGGPGVRDTQYF TGTGCCTGCACAGGGGGGCCGGGAGTAAGAGATACGCAGTATTTT
TRBJ2-1 TRBV2 TRBD2 CASSTATGTSGGASYNEQFF TGTGCCAGCAGTACGGCTACCGGGACTAGCGGGGGGGCGTCCTACAATGAGCAGTTCTTC
TRBJ2-5 TRBV6-5 TRBD1 CASSSGDRYQETQYF TGTGCCAGCAGTTCGGGGGACAGGTACCAAGAGACCCAGTACTTC
TRBJ1-4 TRBV12-5 . CASGPNVAGTGGGEKLFF TGTGCTAGTGGTCCGAACGTGGCAGGGACCGGCGGGGGTGAAAAACTGTTTTTT
TRBJ1-4 TRBV9 TRBD1 CASSGGTGGNEKLFF TGTGCCAGCAGCGGAGGGACAGGGGGTAATGAAAAACTGTTTTTT
TRBJ2-1 TRBV19 TRBD1 CASSQGQGVHEQFF TGTGCCAGTAGTCAAGGACAGGGGGTTCATGAGCAGTTCTTC
TRBJ2-3 TRBV29-1 TRBD2 CSVEPPGLAQTSTDTQYF TGCAGCGTTGAACCTCCGGGACTAGCGCAGACTAGCACAGATACGCAGTATTTT